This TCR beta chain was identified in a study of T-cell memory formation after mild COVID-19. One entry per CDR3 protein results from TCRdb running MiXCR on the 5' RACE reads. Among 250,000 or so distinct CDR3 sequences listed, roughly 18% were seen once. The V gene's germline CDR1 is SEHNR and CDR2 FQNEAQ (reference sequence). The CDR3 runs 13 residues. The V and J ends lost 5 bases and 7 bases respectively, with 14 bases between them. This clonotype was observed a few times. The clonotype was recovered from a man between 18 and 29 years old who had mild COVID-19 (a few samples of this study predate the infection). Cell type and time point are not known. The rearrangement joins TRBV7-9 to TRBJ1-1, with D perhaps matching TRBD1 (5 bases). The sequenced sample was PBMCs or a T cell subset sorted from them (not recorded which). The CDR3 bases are TGTGCCAGCAGCGTAGGGGCCAGGGATGAAGCTTTCTTT. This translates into CASSVGARDEAFF.